The 20 T cell receptor beta chains below come from one sample, sequenced in a study of T cells after posttransplantation cyclophosphamide. Data came from immunoSEQ multiplex PCR; TCRdb stores just in-frame clones and leaves some out. This sample has some 47,000 clones, with roughly 84% found just once. The material sequenced was PBMCs. These receptor sequences come from a man aged 25 to 45 with a blood cancer, CMV-positive, and with a related stem cell donor.

The chain links TRBV4-2 to TRBJ1-5; possible D gene TRBD1, 5 bases. The CDR3 runs 16 residues. Per the germline V gene, CDR1 is LGHNA and CDR2 is YNFKEQ. Deletions cut 1 base from V and 0 bases from J, with 10 bases between. DNA for the CDR3: TGTGCCAGCAGCCAAGTGGAGGGGTATAGCAATCAGCCCCAGCATTTT. Translating gives CASSQVEGYSNQPQHF.

This clone is a singleton in its sample. The J gene is TRBJ2-1, the V gene TRBV29-1; a weak D match, TRBD1 (6 bases). The V gene's germline CDR1 is SQVTM and CDR2 ANQGSEA. The CDR3 loop spans 14 amino acids. Trimming removed 1 base at V and 6 bases at J, with 13 bases between. CDR3: CSVEGQGTSNEQFF. The CDR3 DNA follows: TGCAGCGTTGAAGGGCAGGGGACGTCCAATGAGCAGTTCTTC.

The chain uses TRBV6-5 and TRBJ2-1, with 7 bases aligning to TRBD2. The CDR3 totals 15 residues. The germline CDR1 and CDR2 sequences are MNHEY and SVGAGI. J gave up 5 bases and V 5 bases, and 9 bases lay outside the gene matches. In DNA, the CDR3 is TGTGCCAGCAGTCCCAGCGGGACGTCACACAATGAGCAGTTCTTC. This encodes CASSPSGTSHNEQFF.

The J gene is TRBJ2-3, the V gene TRBV5-1, with TRBD1 matching over 8 bases. The CDR3 consists of 14 residues. J was trimmed by 3 bases and V by 3 bases; bases with no gene match: 3. CDR1 SGHRS and CDR2 YFSETQ come from the germline V gene. CDR3 nucleotide sequence: TGCGCCAGCAGCTGGACAGGGAGAACAGATACGCAGTATTTT. Amino acid sequence: CASSWTGRTDTQYF.

The chain couples TRBV6-6 to TRBJ1-1; possibly TRBD1 for D (6 bases). This CDR3 is 14 amino acids long. Germline assignment: CDR1 MNHNY and CDR2 SVGAGI (reference sequence). V was clipped by 5 bases and J by 4 bases, with 14 bases between them. CDR3 residues: CASSLDSRATEAFF. CDR3 nucleotide sequence: TGTGCCAGCAGTCTGGACAGCCGGGCCACTGAAGCTTTCTTT.

This clone has more than one count but fewer than ten. V and J are TRBV11-3 and TRBJ1-4, with D maybe TRBD1 (5 bases). V was cut by 3 bases and J by 5 bases, with 10 bases left in between. CDR3 length: 14 amino acids. CDR1 and CDR2 (germline): SGHNT, YENEEA. DNA for the CDR3: TGTGCCAGCAGCTTCGACAGCCGAAATGAAAAACTGTTTTTT. Protein sequence: CASSFDSRNEKLFF.

This rearrangement joins TRBV20-1 to TRBJ2-5; D uncertain. V was shortened by 7 bases and J by 3 bases, with 9 bases between the two germline ends. Germline V gene data show CDR1 as DFQATT and CDR2 as SNEGSKA (reference sequence). The CDR3 has 11 amino acids. The CDR3 here is CSVVLKETQYF. CDR3 DNA: TGCAGTGTGGTTCTAAAAGAGACCCAGTACTTC.

This sequence joins TRBV5-1 and TRBJ1-2; no definite D call. Germline V gene lookup returns CDR1 SGHRS and CDR2 YFSETQ. The V and J ends lost 0 bases and 4 bases respectively, with 10 bases between them. The CDR3 covers 14 residues. The CDR3 sequence: CASSLVGGSYGYTF. The DNA of the CDR3 is TGCGCCAGCAGCTTGGTCGGTGGGAGCTATGGCTACACCTTC.

The CDR3 loop is CASSQNGQYRPPPDTQYF. In nucleotides, the CDR3 is TGCGCCAGCAGCCAAAATGGACAGTACCGTCCCCCTCCAGATACGCAGTATTTT. The chain joins TRBV5-1 to TRBJ2-3; D perhaps matches TRBD1 (6 bases). Germline V lookup: CDR1 SGHRS, CDR2 YFSETQ. CDR3 length: 18 amino acids. Deletions cut 4 bases from V and 4 bases from J, with 25 bases between.

V gene TRBV7-9 combines with J gene TRBJ2-7; TRBD1 agrees at 11 bases. The ends lost 5 bases at V and 3 bases at J; junction bases unmatched: 6. The germline V gene has CDR1 SEHNR and CDR2 FQNEAQ (reference sequence). The CDR3 runs 15 residues. The CDR3 region is CASSPTGTGGYEQYF. CDR3 nucleotide sequence: TGTGCCAGCAGCCCAACCGGGACAGGGGGCTACGAGCAGTACTTC.

The gene calls are TRBV1 and TRBJ2-5; the table assigns TRBD2, which was not confirmed against the DNA. TRBV1 is a pseudogene segment. The CDR3 loop spans 17 amino acids. DNA of the CDR3: TGCACCAGCAGCCAACATAAGCCCGGGGAAATGGGGGAGACCCAGTACTTC. Its protein product is CTSSQHKPGEMGETQYF.

DNA for the CDR3: TGTGCCATCAGGGACAGCTCTGGAAACACCATATATTTT. This codes for CAIRDSSGNTIYF. This chain links TRBV10-3 with TRBJ1-3, with a tentative D call TRBD1 (6 bases). Per germline, CDR1 ENHRY and CDR2 SYGVKD. The CDR3 sequence is 13 residues long. V lost 6 bases, J lost 0 bases, and 6 bases lay in between.

The chain combines TRBV25-1 with TRBJ1-4, with D perhaps TRBD1 (6 bases). CDR3 length: 13 amino acids. Germline V CDR1 and CDR2: MGHDK, SYGVNS. Trimming removed 8 bases at V and 8 bases at J, with 15 bases between. The CDR3 coding sequence is TGTGCCAGCGGTCCTGGGGGCCGCGAAAAACTGTTTTTT. This encodes CASGPGGREKLFF.

Comment on this clone: This same CDR3 is encoded by further DNA sequences in the sample. V usage is TRBV19 and J usage is TRBJ2-7; 12 bases map to TRBD2. The germline CDR1 and CDR2 sequences are LNHDA and SQIVND (reference sequence). The CDR3 spans 15 residues. Trimming at V came to 9 bases and at J to 7 bases, leaving 13 bases not matched to a gene. The CDR3 reads CASSARLAGAREQYF. In nucleotides, the CDR3 is TGTGCCAGCAGTGCCAGACTAGCGGGAGCCAGGGAGCAGTACTTC.

The chain carries TRBV11-3 and TRBJ2-7, with 8 bases aligning to TRBD2. This CDR3 has 13 residues. Germline values: CDR1 SGHNT, CDR2 YENEEA. V was clipped by 5 bases and J by 7 bases; unmatched bases: 7. This CDR3 is CASSPRGGGEQYF. In nucleotides, the CDR3 is TGTGCCAGCAGCCCCCGGGGGGGCGGGGAGCAGTACTTC.

The chain carries TRBV30 and TRBJ2-7, with 8 bases that match TRBD1. The CDR3 consists of 16 residues. The V gene end was trimmed by 3 bases and the J gene end by 0 bases; junction bases not matched to a gene: 10. The germline V gene encodes CDR1 GTSNPN and CDR2 SVGIG (reference sequence). The CDR3 loop reads CAWSSHGQGNSYEQYF. The DNA for the CDR3 is TGTGCCTGGAGCTCACACGGACAGGGAAACTCCTACGAGCAGTACTTC.

J is TRBJ2-5 and V is TRBV18; D unclear. This CDR3 has 14 amino acids. Germline CDR1 is KGHSH and CDR2 is LQKENI. V lost 0 bases and J lost 2, with 7 bases in between. The CDR3 protein is CASSPPNGQETQYF. CDR3 nucleotide sequence: TGTGCCAGCTCACCACCTAACGGGCAAGAGACCCAGTACTTC.

A few counts support this clone. The CDR3 is CASSQEGGSGSGANVLTF. The DNA for the CDR3 is TGCGCCAGCAGCCAAGAGGGAGGTAGCGGCTCTGGGGCCAACGTCCTGACTTTC. The rearrangement joins TRBV4-3 to TRBJ2-6, with a possible D match to TRBD2 (6 bases). CDR1 is LGHNA, CDR2 YSLEER, per germline. V was pared by 0 bases and J by 0 bases, with 12 bases between. This CDR3 is built from 18 residues.

The V call is TRBV18, the J call TRBJ2-2; 11 bases are shared with TRBD1. This CDR3 is 17 amino acids long. Germline CDR1 and CDR2: KGHSH and LQKENI. Trimming at V came to 5 bases and at J to 3 bases, leaving 8 bases not matched to a gene. The CDR3 is CASSSSRTGGHTGELFF. Written as DNA, the CDR3 is TGTGCCAGCTCATCCAGTCGGACAGGGGGCCACACCGGGGAGCTGTTTTTT. Variable domain in full (rest from reference TRBV18 and TRBJ2-2): NAGVMQNPRHLVRRRGQEARLRCSPMKGHSHVYWYRQLPEEGLKFMVYLQKENIIDESGMPKERFSAEFPKEGPSILRIQQVVRGDSAAYFCASSSSRTGGHTGELFFGEGSRLTVL.

The V and J genes are TRBV19 and TRBJ2-2; the match to TRBD2 covers 8 bases. CDR3 length: 19 residues. Germline CDR1 is LNHDA and CDR2 is SQIVND (reference sequence). V lost 1 base and J lost 3; bases outside the gene matches: 13. CDR3: CASSIGLAGRRRDTGELFF. The CDR3 nucleotides read TGTGCCAGTAGTATAGGGTTAGCGGGACGGAGGCGGGACACCGGGGAGCTGTTTTTT.